The 20 T cell receptor beta chains below were found in one sample sequenced in a study of blood T cell repertoires in COVID-19. Clones were read by immunoSEQ multiplex PCR, and TCRdb kept only the in-frame ones, dropping some. The data show fewer than 150,000 clones, around nine tenths seen once. Sequenced sample: peripheral blood. These receptors were collected from a woman aged 40 to 50 with acute or convalescent COVID-19.

This clone turned up a few times. The V and J genes are TRBV19 and TRBJ1-5, with 7 bases aligning to TRBD1. Germline CDR1 and CDR2: LNHDA and SQIVND (reference sequence). V gave up 3 bases and J gave up 5 bases; unmatched junction bases: 7. This CDR3 comprises 15 residues. Here the CDR3 DNA reads TGTGCCAGTAGTATTAAGGGGGACAGTCATCAGCCCCAGCATTTT. Translation: CASSIKGDSHQPQHF.

Ten or more counts support this clone. J is TRBJ1-4 and V is TRBV27, with 7 bases aligning to TRBD1. CDR3 length equals 14 residues. The germline CDR1 and CDR2 sequences are MNHEY and SMNVEV (reference sequence). V lost 3 bases to trimming and J lost 7 bases; unmatched junction nucleotides: 5. The CDR3 DNA sequence: TGTGCCAGCAGTTTGGGACAGTGGGCTGAAAAACTGTTTTTT. Its translation: CASSLGQWAEKLFF.

This clone came up a few times. The chain links TRBV7-7 to TRBJ2-2; 7 bases are a match to TRBD1. Germline V gene lookup returns CDR1 SSHAT and CDR2 FNYEAQ (reference sequence). The CDR3 sequence is 14 residues long. V lost 6 bases to trimming and J lost 3 bases; unmatched junction nucleotides: 4. The CDR3, as DNA: TGTGCCAGCAGACAGGGGCGGCACACCGGGGAGCTGTTTTTT. Translating it yields CASRQGRHTGELFF.

The chain recombines TRBV24-1 with TRBJ2-5; 11 positions match TRBD1. CDR1 is KGHDR and CDR2 is SFDVKD in the germline V gene. This CDR3 has 15 residues. J lost 5 bases, V lost 3 bases, and 4 bases had no gene match. The CDR3 is CATSDGQGARETQYF. The CDR3 nucleotides read TGTGCCACCAGTGATGGACAGGGGGCCCGTGAGACCCAGTACTTC.

On this clone: The sample contains more than one DNA sequence encoding this CDR3. The rearrangement uses TRBV7-3 and TRBJ1-2, with 9 bases that match TRBD1. The CDR3 is made up of 14 amino acids. Trimming took 5 bases from V and 2 from J; bases not matched to a gene: 3. Per the germline V gene, CDR1 is SGHTA and CDR2 is FQGTGA. The CDR3 loop is CASSPGQGNYGYTF. CDR3 DNA sequence: TGTGCCAGCAGCCCGGGACAGGGAAACTATGGCTACACCTTC.

J is TRBJ2-3 and V is TRBV29-1; TRBD2 agrees at 7 bases. Germline lookup yields CDR1 SQVTM and CDR2 ANQGSEA. The V segment lost 5 bases and the J segment 0 bases; nucleotides outside the gene matches: 2. The CDR3 covers 13 residues. CDR3 coding DNA: TGCAGCGTTATTAGCGGGAGCACAGATACGCAGTATTTT. Amino acids: CSVISGSTDTQYF.

This chain uses TRBV5-5 with TRBJ2-1; possibly TRBD2 for D (6 bases). V lost 4 bases, J lost 0 bases, and 8 bases lay in between. CDR3 size: 14 residues. Germline assignment: CDR1 SGHKS and CDR2 YYEKEE (reference sequence). CDR3 nucleotide sequence: TGTGCCAGCAGCCCGGAGGGCTCCTACAATGAGCAGTTCTTC. Protein: CASSPEGSYNEQFF.

This chain uses TRBV6-5 with TRBJ2-7; the D gene is possibly TRBD2 (7 bases). V gave up 5 bases and J gave up 2 bases, with 10 bases separating them. The CDR3 consists of 13 residues. Germline V gives CDR1 MNHEY, CDR2 SVGAGI. The CDR3 protein is CASSRGGPYEQYF. Here the CDR3 DNA reads TGTGCCAGCAGTCGCGGGGGCCCCTACGAGCAGTACTTC.

For this clone: The identical CDR3 is also encoded by other nucleotide sequences in the sample. The genes are TRBV28 and TRBJ2-7; TRBD1 matches at 9 bases. CDR3 length equals 15 residues. V trimming: 5 bases; J trimming: 3 bases; junction bases outside the gene matches: 8. Germline CDR1 MDHEN, CDR2 SYDVKM. CDR3 protein: CASSPPGQGSYEQYF. The CDR3 DNA reads as TGTGCCAGCAGTCCACCGGGACAGGGAAGCTACGAGCAGTACTTC.

This rearrangement joins TRBV30 to TRBJ1-4; no firm D call. The CDR3 extends over 14 amino acids. Germline values: CDR1 GTSNPN, CDR2 SVGIG (reference sequence). V was trimmed by 0 bases and J by 0 bases, leaving 5 bases between them. This CDR3 is CAWSVTATNEKLFF. CDR3 sequence (DNA): TGTGCCTGGAGTGTAACAGCAACTAATGAAAAACTGTTTTTT.

The count of this clone is one. The chain has TRBV3-1 (or the pseudogene TRBV3-2) and TRBJ1-2; D call uncertain. CDR3 length: 15 residues. Germline V gene sequence: CDR1 LGHDT, CDR2 YNNKEL (reference sequence). Trimming left V 1 base short and J 2 bases short, with 11 bases between. The DNA for the CDR3 is TGTGCCAGCAGCCAAGCTGGGCAGTGGAACTATGGCTACACCTTC. It specifies CASSQAGQWNYGYTF.

In DNA form, the CDR3 reads TGTGCCAGCAGCCCTAGCGGGGGGGCGGTCGGGGAGCTGTTTTTT. Translation gives CASSPSGGAVGELFF. The V and J genes are TRBV5-5 and TRBJ2-2; 12 bases match TRBD2. After removal of 4 bases from V and 7 bases from J, the junction contained 5 bases not matched to a gene. The CDR3 has 15 residues. Germline V lookup: CDR1 SGHKS, CDR2 YYEKEE (reference sequence).

The CDR3 here is CASSPRTGESYGYTF. The CDR3, as DNA: TGCGCCAGCAGCCCACGGACAGGGGAGAGCTATGGCTACACCTTC. V usage is TRBV5-1 and J usage is TRBJ1-2, with TRBD1 matching over 9 bases. V trimming: 4 bases; J trimming: 4 bases; junction bases outside the gene matches: 8. Germline assignment: CDR1 SGHRS and CDR2 YFSETQ. The CDR3 is made up of 15 amino acids.

The chain has TRBV7-2 and TRBJ1-6; 8 bases are shared with TRBD1. Germline CDR1 is SGHTA and CDR2 is FQGNSA. The CDR3 is made up of 16 amino acids. After removal of 4 bases from V and 7 bases from J, the junction contained 9 bases not matched to a gene. The CDR3 reads CASSSSRRGLNSPLHF. Written as DNA, the CDR3 is TGTGCCAGCAGCTCCTCCCGCAGGGGGCTCAATTCACCCCTCCACTTT.

This clone was seen once. The rearrangement links TRBV7-2 to TRBJ1-2; TRBD1 might be the D (6 bases). V was shortened by 5 bases and J by 0 bases, with 19 bases between the two germline ends. This CDR3 has 17 residues. Germline CDR1 is SGHTA and CDR2 is FQGNSA. The CDR3 nucleotides are TGTGCCAGCAGCCTCGGCGGGGGCAGACGAGCTAACTATGGCTACACCTTC. Residues: CASSLGGGRRANYGYTF.

The chain combines TRBV6-4 with TRBJ2-3; TRBD2 matches 7 bases. V trimming: 3 bases; J trimming: 3 bases; junction bases outside the gene matches: 6. This CDR3 has 15 residues. Germline CDR1 MRHNA, CDR2 SNTAGT. Here the CDR3 reads CASSDRGSSTDTQYF. The CDR3 DNA is TGTGCCAGCAGTGATCGCGGGAGTTCGACAGATACGCAGTATTTT.

This clone has only a few counts. The genes are TRBV6-5 and TRBJ2-7; D is ambiguous. Trimming took off 5 bases at V and 8 bases at J, with 10 bases between the two ends. Germline values: CDR1 MNHEY, CDR2 SVGAGI. The CDR3 has 11 residues. CDR3: CASSNSDKQYF. DNA of the CDR3: TGTGCCAGCAGTAATTCAGACAAGCAGTACTTC.

This chain uses TRBV28 with TRBJ1-4; weak D call: TRBD1 (5 bases). CDR3 length: 15 amino acids. V gave up 3 bases and J gave up 0 bases, with 8 bases separating them. CDR1 is MDHEN, CDR2 SYDVKM, per germline. As DNA, the CDR3 is TGTGCCAGCAGTTTTGGGGGGGCAACTAATGAAAAACTGTTTTTT. Protein: CASSFGGATNEKLFF.

This clone showed up just a few times. CDR3 amino acids: CATCVGTSYEQYF. CDR3 DNA: TGTGCCACGTGCGTCGGGACTAGCTACGAGCAGTACTTC. The rearrangement joins TRBV6-1 to TRBJ2-7; TRBD2 matches at 8 bases. This CDR3 has 13 residues. V lost 10 bases to trimming and J lost 3 bases; unmatched junction nucleotides: 8. Germline loops: CDR1 MNHNS, CDR2 SASEGT.

The chain couples TRBV30 to TRBJ1-1; 7 positions match TRBD1. The J segment lost 10 bases and the V segment lost 2 bases, leaving 1 base of the junction unmatched. In germline, CDR1 is GTSNPN, CDR2 SVGIG (reference sequence). This CDR3 has 10 amino acids. The CDR3 is CAWSRQGAFF. The CDR3 region has the DNA TGTGCCTGGAGTCGACAGGGAGCTTTCTTT.